The next 14 T cell receptor beta chains were all read from a single sample in a study of blood T cell repertoires in COVID-19. TCRdb keeps only in-frame clones here, not all; method: immunoSEQ multiplex PCR. The data contain tens of thousands of clones, 70% to 80% of them singletons. Sequencing was carried out using peripheral blood. These receptors were taken from a human donor in a cohort sampled during active COVID-19.

The chain recombines TRBV19 with TRBJ2-2; possible D gene TRBD2, 5 bases. The ends were cut back, 4 bases at V and 3 bases at J, with 9 bases in the middle. This CDR3 spans 14 amino acids. Germline loops: CDR1 LNHDA, CDR2 SQIVND (reference sequence). CDR3 sequence (DNA): TGTGCCAGTAGTAGCGGAGGAGACACCGGGGAGCTGTTTTTT. It specifies CASSSGGDTGELFF.

The rearrangement uses TRBV28 and TRBJ1-3, with D perhaps TRBD1 (6 bases). Germline V gene sequence: CDR1 MDHEN, CDR2 SYDVKM. CDR3 size: 13 residues. CDR3: CATTGLPGNTIYF. Here the CDR3 DNA reads TGTGCAACCACAGGGTTACCTGGAAACACCATATATTTT.

The rearrangement uses TRBV6-2 or TRBV6-3 and TRBJ2-7, with D tentatively TRBD2 (10 bases). Germline V lookup: CDR1 MNHEY, CDR2 SVGEGT. The V gene lost 5 bases and the J gene lost 2 bases, with 28 bases spanning the gap. This CDR3 comprises 19 residues. This CDR3 reads CASSPTGGGLAALTYEQYF. In DNA, the CDR3 is TGTGCCAGCAGTCCGACAGGGGGAGGACTAGCGGCTCTCACCTACGAGCAGTACTTC.

This clone was found a few times. The chain couples TRBV5-6 to TRBJ1-3, with TRBD1 matching over 8 bases. V trimming: 2 bases; J trimming: 0 bases; junction bases outside the gene matches: 4. The CDR3 has 16 amino acids. Germline V gives CDR1 SGHDT, CDR2 YYEEEE. CDR3 bases: TGTGCCAGCAGCTTACAGGGGGTGAACTCTGGAAACACCATATATTTT. This sequence encodes CASSLQGVNSGNTIYF.

This rearrangement joins TRBV11-1 to TRBJ1-1; 7 bases fit TRBD1. V was pared by 5 bases and J by 9 bases, with 15 bases of the junction left unmatched. Germline CDR1 reads SGHAT; CDR2 reads FQDESV (reference sequence). There are 15 residues in the CDR3. This chain's CDR3 is CASSPRLGGMDQAFF. DNA of the CDR3: TGTGCCAGCAGCCCCCGTCTAGGGGGCATGGACCAAGCTTTCTTT.

This clone was seen only a few times. The chain recombines TRBV7-2 with TRBJ2-7; 7 bases line up with TRBD1. The trim removed 2 bases at V and 5 bases at J, leaving 9 bases unmatched. The germline gives CDR1 SGHTA, CDR2 FQGNSA. The CDR3 covers 15 residues. This CDR3 reads CASSLSYRGFHEQYF. Here the CDR3 DNA reads TGTGCCAGCAGCTTAAGCTACAGGGGATTCCACGAGCAGTACTTC.

CDR3 sequence: CASSPATGRYEQYF. The DNA of the CDR3 is TGCGCCAGCAGCCCCGCGACAGGGAGGTACGAGCAGTACTTC. V usage is TRBV4-3 and J usage is TRBJ2-7, with D possibly matching TRBD1 (7 bases). This CDR3 spans 14 amino acids. The germline CDR1 and CDR2 sequences are LGHNA and YSLEER. V was pared by 4 bases and J by 4 bases, with 14 bases between.

V and J are TRBV12-5 and TRBJ2-1; TRBD1 might be the D (6 bases). This CDR3 contains 16 residues. Trimming cost V 1 base and J 9 bases, with 19 bases left between them. Germline loops: CDR1 LGHNT, CDR2 FRNRAP. The CDR3 bases are TGTGCTAGTGGTTTGGATGTAGGGGGACCATCTCGTGAGCAGTTCTTC. It translates to CASGLDVGGPSREQFF.

The chain has TRBV10-3 and TRBJ2-7, with D maybe TRBD1 (6 bases). Looked up from germline, CDR1 is ENHRY and CDR2 is SYGVKD. The CDR3 covers 14 residues. V dropped 2 bases and J dropped 3 bases, with 11 bases sitting between them. The CDR3 is CAISEDRINYEQYF. The CDR3 DNA reads TGTGCCATCAGTGAGGACAGGATCAACTACGAGCAGTACTTC.

V usage is TRBV19 and J usage is TRBJ2-4; D uncertain. The CDR3 runs to 13 residues. Germline lookup yields CDR1 LNHDA and CDR2 SQIVND (reference sequence). Trimming cost V 3 bases and J 7 bases, with 10 bases left between them. Written as DNA, the CDR3 is TGTGCCAGTAGTATCCCTGACTGGAACATTCAGTACTTC. It yields the protein CASSIPDWNIQYF.

The rearrangement uses TRBV5-1 and TRBJ2-7; TRBD2 matches 10 bases. The germline V gene encodes CDR1 SGHRS and CDR2 YFSETQ. The CDR3 runs to 13 residues. The V and J ends lost 0 bases and 6 bases, in that order; junction bases with no gene match: 0. Here the CDR3 reads CASSLGLAGEQYF. The CDR3 coding sequence is TGCGCCAGCAGCTTGGGACTAGCGGGCGAGCAGTACTTC.

The chain combines TRBV7-2 with TRBJ1-1; TRBD1 agrees at 7 bases. CDR1 is SGHTA, CDR2 FQGNSA, per germline. This CDR3 is built from 15 residues. Trimming at V came to 5 bases and at J to 4 bases, leaving 10 bases not matched to a gene. CDR3 loop: CASSHLTGVGTEAFF. The DNA for the CDR3 is TGTGCCAGCAGCCATCTAACAGGGGTGGGCACTGAAGCTTTCTTT.

The chain combines TRBV7-9 with TRBJ2-7; 9 positions agree with TRBD1. CDR1 is SEHNR, CDR2 FQNEAQ, per germline (reference sequence). This CDR3 has 17 residues. Trimming took 4 bases from V and 5 from J; bases not matched to a gene: 15. CDR3 sequence (DNA): TGTGCCAGCAGCTCTAGGTCCCGGGACAGGGACTTCCACGAGCAGTACTTC. Its translation is CASSSRSRDRDFHEQYF.

The rearrangement joins TRBV27 to TRBJ2-3, with 10 bases lining up with TRBD2. The CDR3 totals 17 residues. CDR1 is MNHEY, CDR2 SMNVEV, per germline (reference sequence). V was pared by 5 bases and J by 2 bases, with 10 bases of the junction left unmatched. The CDR3 region is CASSTGPLAGDTDTQYF. As DNA, the CDR3 is TGTGCCAGCAGTACCGGCCCCCTAGCGGGAGACACAGATACGCAGTATTTT.